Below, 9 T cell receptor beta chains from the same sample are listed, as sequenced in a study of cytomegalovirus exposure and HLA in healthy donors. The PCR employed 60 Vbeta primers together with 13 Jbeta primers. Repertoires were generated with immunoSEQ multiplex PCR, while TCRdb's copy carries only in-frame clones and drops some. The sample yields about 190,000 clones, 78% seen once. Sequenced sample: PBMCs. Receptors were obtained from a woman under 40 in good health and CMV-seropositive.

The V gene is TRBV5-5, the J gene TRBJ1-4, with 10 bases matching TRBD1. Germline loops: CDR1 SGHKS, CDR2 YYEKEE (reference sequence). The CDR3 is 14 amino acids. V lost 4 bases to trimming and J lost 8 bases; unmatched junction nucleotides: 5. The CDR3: CASSVTGGREKLFF. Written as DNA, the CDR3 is TGTGCCAGCAGCGTGACAGGGGGCAGAGAAAAACTGTTTTTT.

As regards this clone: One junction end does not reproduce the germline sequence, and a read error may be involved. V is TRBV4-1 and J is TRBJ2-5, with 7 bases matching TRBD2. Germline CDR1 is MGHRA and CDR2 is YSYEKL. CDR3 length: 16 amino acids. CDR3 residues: CASSQGEGEGPESQYF. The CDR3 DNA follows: TGCGCCAGCAGCCAAGGGGAGGGAGAGGGGCCAGAGTCCCAGTACTTC.

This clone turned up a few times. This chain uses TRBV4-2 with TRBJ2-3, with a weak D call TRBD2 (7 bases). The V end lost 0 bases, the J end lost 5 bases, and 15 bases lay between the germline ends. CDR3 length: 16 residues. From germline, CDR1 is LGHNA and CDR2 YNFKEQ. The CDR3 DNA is TGTGCCAGCAGCCAAGATCAACGGGGGGCGGGAGATACGCAGTATTTT. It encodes CASSQDQRGAGDTQYF.

The CDR3 is CASSQDIWKGANEQFF. The CDR3 DNA is TGCGCCAGCAGCCAAGATATCTGGAAGGGGGCCAATGAGCAGTTCTTC. This chain connects TRBV4-1 to TRBJ2-1; TRBD1 agrees at 7 bases. Germline V lookup: CDR1 MGHRA, CDR2 YSYEKL. This CDR3 region has 16 residues. The J segment lost 6 bases and the V segment lost 0 bases, leaving 8 bases of the junction unmatched.

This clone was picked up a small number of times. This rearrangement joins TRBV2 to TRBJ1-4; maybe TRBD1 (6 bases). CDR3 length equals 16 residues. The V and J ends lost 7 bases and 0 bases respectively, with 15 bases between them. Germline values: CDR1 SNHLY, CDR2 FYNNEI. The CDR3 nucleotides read TGTGCCAGCACCTGGGGGCGGATTGCAACTAATGAAAAACTGTTTTTT. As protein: CASTWGRIATNEKLFF.

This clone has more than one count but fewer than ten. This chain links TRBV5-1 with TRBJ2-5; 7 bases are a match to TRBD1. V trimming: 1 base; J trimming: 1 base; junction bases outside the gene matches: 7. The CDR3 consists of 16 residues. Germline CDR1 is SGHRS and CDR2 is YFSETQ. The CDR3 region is CASSLRTGLLQETQYF. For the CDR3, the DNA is TGCGCCAGCAGCTTGAGGACAGGACTCCTCCAAGAGACCCAGTACTTC.

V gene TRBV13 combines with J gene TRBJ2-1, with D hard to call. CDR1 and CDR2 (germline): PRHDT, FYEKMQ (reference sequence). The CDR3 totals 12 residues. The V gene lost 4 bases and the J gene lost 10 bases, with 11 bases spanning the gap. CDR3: CASSSFIEEQFF. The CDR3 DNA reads TGTGCCAGCAGCTCGTTCATCGAGGAGCAGTTCTTC. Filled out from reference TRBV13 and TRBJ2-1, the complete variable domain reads AAGVIQSPRHLIKEKRETATLKCYPIPRHDTVYWYQQGPGQDPQFLISFYEKMQSDKGSIPDRFSAQQFSDYHSELNMSSLELGDSALYFCASSSFIEEQFFGPGTRLTVL.

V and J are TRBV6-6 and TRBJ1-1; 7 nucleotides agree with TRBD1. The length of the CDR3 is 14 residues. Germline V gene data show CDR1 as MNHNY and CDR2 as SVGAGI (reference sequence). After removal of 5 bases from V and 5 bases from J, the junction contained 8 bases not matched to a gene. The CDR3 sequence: CASSRQGRGTEAFF. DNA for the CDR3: TGTGCCAGCAGTCGACAGGGTCGGGGTACTGAAGCTTTCTTT.

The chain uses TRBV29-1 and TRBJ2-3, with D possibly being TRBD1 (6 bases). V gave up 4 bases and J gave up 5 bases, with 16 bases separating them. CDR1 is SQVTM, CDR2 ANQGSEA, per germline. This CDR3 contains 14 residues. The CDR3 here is CSVATGSVEDTQYF. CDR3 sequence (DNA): TGCAGCGTTGCAACAGGGAGTGTGGAAGATACGCAGTATTTT.